This T cell receptor beta chain was sequenced in a study of T-cell reconstitution after alpha-beta-depleted transplantation in children. During its preparation, the TCRbeta library received unique molecular identifiers. TCRdb reprocessed the PCR reads via MiXCR and lists one record per CDR3 protein. The table records 150,000 to 200,000 distinct CDR3 sequences, around 7% of them present only once. The CDR3 sequence is 15 residues long. Germline values: CDR1 LGHDT, CDR2 YNNKEL (reference sequence). Between the trimmed V and J ends, which lost 1 base and 7 bases, there was a span of 14 bases. This material consisted of PBMCs from the stem cell graft donor, taken from the stem cell graft. The chain recombines TRBV3-1 with TRBJ2-1; weak D call: TRBD2 (5 bases). The sequence derives from a human donor who donated a stem cell graft to a child with Wiskott-Aldrich syndrome. The CDR3 loop reads CASSQGSRVGNEQFF. DNA of the CDR3: TGTGCCAGCAGCCAAGGGTCGAGGGTTGGAAATGAGCAGTTCTTC.